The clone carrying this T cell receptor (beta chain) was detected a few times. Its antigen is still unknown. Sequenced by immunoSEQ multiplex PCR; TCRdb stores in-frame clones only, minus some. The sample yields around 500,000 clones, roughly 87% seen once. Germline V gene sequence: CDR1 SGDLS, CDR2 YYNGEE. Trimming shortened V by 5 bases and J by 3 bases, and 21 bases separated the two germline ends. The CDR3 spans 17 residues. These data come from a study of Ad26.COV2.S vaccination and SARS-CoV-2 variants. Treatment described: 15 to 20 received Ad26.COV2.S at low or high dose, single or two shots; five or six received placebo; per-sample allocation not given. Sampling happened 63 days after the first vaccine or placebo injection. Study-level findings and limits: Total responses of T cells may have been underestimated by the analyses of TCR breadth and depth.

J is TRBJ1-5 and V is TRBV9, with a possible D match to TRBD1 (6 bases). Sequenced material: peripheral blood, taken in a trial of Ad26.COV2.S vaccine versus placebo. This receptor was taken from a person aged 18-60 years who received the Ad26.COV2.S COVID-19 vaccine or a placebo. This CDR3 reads CASRKQTGKVNNQPQHF. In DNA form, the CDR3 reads TGTGCCAGCAGGAAACAGACAGGCAAGGTTAACAATCAGCCCCAGCATTTT.